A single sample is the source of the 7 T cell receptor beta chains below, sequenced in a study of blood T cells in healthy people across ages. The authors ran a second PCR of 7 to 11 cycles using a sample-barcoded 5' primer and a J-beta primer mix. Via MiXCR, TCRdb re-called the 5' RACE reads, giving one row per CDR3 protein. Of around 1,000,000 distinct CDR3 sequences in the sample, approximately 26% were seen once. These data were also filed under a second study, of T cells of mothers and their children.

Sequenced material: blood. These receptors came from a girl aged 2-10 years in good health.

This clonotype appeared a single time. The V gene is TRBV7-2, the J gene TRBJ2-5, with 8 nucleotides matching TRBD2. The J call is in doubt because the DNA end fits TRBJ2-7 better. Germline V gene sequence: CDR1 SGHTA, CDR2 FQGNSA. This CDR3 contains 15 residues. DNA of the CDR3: TGTGCCAGCAGCCGTAGCGGGGACCACTCCTACGAGCAGTACTTC. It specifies CASSRSGDHSYEQYF.

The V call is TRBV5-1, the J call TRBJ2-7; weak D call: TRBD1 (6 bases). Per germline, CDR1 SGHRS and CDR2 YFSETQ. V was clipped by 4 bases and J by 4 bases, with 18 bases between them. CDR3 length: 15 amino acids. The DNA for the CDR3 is TGCGCCAGCAGCGGCATGGACAGCTTCTCATACGAGCAGTACTTC. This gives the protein CASSGMDSFSYEQYF.

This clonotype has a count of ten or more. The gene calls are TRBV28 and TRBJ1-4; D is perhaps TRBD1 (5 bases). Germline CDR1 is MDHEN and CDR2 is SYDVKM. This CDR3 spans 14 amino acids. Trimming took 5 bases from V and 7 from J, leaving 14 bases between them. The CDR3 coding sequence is TGTGCCAGCAGTATACTCCAGGGAACTGAAAAACTGTTTTTT. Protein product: CASSILQGTEKLFF.

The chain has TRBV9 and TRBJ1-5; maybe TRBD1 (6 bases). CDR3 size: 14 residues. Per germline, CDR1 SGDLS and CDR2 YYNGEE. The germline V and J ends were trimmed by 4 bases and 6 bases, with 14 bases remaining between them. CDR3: CASSPIGDTQPQHF. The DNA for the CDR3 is TGTGCCAGCAGCCCCATAGGGGACACTCAGCCCCAGCATTTT.

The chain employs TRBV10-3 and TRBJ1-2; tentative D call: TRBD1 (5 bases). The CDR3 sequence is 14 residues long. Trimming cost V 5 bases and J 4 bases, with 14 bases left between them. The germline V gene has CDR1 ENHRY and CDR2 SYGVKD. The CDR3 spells CAISPAGGVYGYTF. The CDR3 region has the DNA TGTGCCATCAGTCCTGCCGGGGGGGTCTATGGCTACACCTTC.

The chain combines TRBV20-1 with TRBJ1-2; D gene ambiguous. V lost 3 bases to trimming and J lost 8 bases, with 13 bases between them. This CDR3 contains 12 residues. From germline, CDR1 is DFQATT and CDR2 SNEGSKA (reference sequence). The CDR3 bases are TGCAGTGCTAGCAGTCGGACGTGGGGCTACACCTTC. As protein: CSASSRTWGYTF.

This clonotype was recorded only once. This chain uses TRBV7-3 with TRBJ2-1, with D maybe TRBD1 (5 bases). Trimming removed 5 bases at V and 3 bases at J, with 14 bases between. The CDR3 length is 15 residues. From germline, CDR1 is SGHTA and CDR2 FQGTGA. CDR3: CASSPSQGGYNEQFF. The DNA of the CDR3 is TGTGCCAGCAGCCCATCCCAGGGTGGCTACAATGAGCAGTTCTTC.